A selection of T cell receptor beta chains follows, all from one sample in a study of blood T cell repertoires in COVID-19. The method was immunoSEQ multiplex PCR; TCRdb's version includes in-frame clones alone and lacks a portion of them. The table records approximately 250,000 clones, roughly 88% of them present only once. The material sequenced was PBMCs or T cells enriched from blood (not recorded which). The origin of the receptors is a woman in her thirties or forties with acute COVID-19. CDR3s leave out the opening cysteine and the closing phenylalanine or tryptophan. Each record gives: CDR3 length, J gene, V gene, clone size, CDR3 protein. Expanded clones get a size class; other rows say once, few or many, or leave the size out.

13	TRBJ2-5	TRBV6-5	once	ASSYSTGGRETQY
13	TRBJ2-1	TRBV7-7	NA	ASSFQLAGANEQF
12	TRBJ2-7	TRBV9	NA	ASSAWDRDYEQY
12	TRBJ1-1	TRBV18	NA	ASSQNRGLTEAF
12	TRBJ2-7	TRBV7-9	NA	ASGVGPTYYEQY
14	TRBJ2-3	TRBV7-2	NA	ASSLVGRPSTDTQY
11	TRBJ2-7	TRBV28	NA	ASSLSEAYEQY
12	TRBJ1-6	TRBV6-5	NA	AGRGGSYNSPLH
14	TRBJ2-7	TRBV4-2	few	ASSGTSGTNFYEQY
11	TRBJ2-7	TRBV20-1	NA	SASYSGSYEQY
13	TRBJ2-7	TRBV11-2	once	ASSSGLAGQYEQY
12	TRBJ1-2	TRBV9	once	ASRATGANYGYT
14	TRBJ2-7	TRBV28	NA	ASTTSGETGGHEQY
13	TRBJ2-7	TRBV5-1	NA	ASSSGQGRPYEQY
15	TRBJ2-1	TRBV5-4	NA	ASSLKKRLAGVPEQF
13	TRBJ2-3	TRBV2	NA	ASSRLAGDTDTQY
10	TRBJ1-2	TRBV7-2	NA	ASSPGDYGYT
13	TRBJ1-1	TRBV6-1	NA	ASSEIVEVTTEAF
13	TRBJ2-1	TRBV30	NA	AWKGGGSSYNEQF
10	TRBJ2-3	TRBV25-1	once	ASGRVAGVPY
13	TRBJ1-5	TRBV14	once	ASSQDLRGGQPQH
13	TRBJ2-2	TRBV5-1	NA	ASSTGLVYTGELF
10	TRBJ2-1	TRBV4-3	NA	ASSQDRGMQF
14	TRBJ1-5	TRBV7-2	once	ASSLRIDPAVQPQH
14	TRBJ1-6	TRBV4-1	once	ASSQDIMEGASPLH
12	TRBJ1-1	TRBV9	NA	ASSPGPRNTEAF
12	TRBJ2-3	TRBV5-6	NA	ASSFPRYTDTQY
14	TRBJ1-1	TRBV18	NA	ASSPPRAGGTTEAF
12	TRBJ1-1	TRBV5-1	NA	ASSFKGGGTEAF
13	TRBJ1-4	TRBV28	NA	ASSSGGSTNEKLF
13	TRBJ1-5	TRBV5-1	once	ASSLEAGGNQPQH
11	TRBJ2-5	TRBV19	NA	ASSIGYQETQY
15	TRBJ1-2	TRBV3-1/TRBV3-2	NA	ASSQDSQGPQRYGYT
13	TRBJ2-1	TRBV11-3	NA	ASSVSLEPYNEQF
9	TRBJ2-3	TRBV24-1	NA	ATSVRDTQY
12	TRBJ2-7	TRBV27	NA	ASSLYRNSYEQY
13	TRBJ1-2	TRBV7-9	NA	ASSLSSGGIYGYT
10	TRBJ2-1	TRBV2	NA	ASSEAGSEQF
14	TRBJ2-2	TRBV28	NA	ASSFAGTANTGELF
16	TRBJ2-1	TRBV18	NA	ASGRLVAGGPSYNEQF
10	TRBJ2-3	TRBV9	NA	ASSVAEGTQY
10	TRBJ2-5	TRBV5-4	once	ASSLDQETQY